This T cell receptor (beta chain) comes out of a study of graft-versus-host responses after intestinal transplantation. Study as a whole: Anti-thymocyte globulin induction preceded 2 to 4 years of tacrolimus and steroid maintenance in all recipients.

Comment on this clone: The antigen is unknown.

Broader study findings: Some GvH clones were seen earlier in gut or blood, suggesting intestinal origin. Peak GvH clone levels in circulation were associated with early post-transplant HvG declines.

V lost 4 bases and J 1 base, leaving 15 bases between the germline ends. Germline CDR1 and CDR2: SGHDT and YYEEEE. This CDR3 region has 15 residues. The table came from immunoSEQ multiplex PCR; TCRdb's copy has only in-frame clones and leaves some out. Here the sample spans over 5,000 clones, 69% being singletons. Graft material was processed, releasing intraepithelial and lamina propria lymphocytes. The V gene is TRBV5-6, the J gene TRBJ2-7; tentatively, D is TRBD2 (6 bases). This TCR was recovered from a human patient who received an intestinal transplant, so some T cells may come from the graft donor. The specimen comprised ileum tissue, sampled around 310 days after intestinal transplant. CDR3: CASSRLAGSSYEQYF. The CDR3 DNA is TGTGCCAGCAGCCGACTGGCGGGGAGTTCCTACGAGCAGTACTTC.